The present TCR beta chain was sequenced within a study of technical replicates of blood from a handful of donors. The CDR3 is 15 amino acids. Trimming removed 4 bases from V and 7 bases from J; junction bases left unmatched: 5. Germline V gives CDR1 SGHNT, CDR2 YYREEE (reference sequence). Sequenced by immunoSEQ multiplex PCR; TCRdb stores in-frame clones only, minus some. The table records more than 75,000 clones, 96% of them present only once. The chain carries TRBV5-4 and TRBJ2-2; TRBD1 aligns across 12 bases. The TCR was taken from a human donor in good health. Material: T cells isolated from PBMCs. The CDR3 region has the DNA TGTGCCAGCAGCGGGGACAGGGGGCAGCTCGGGGAGCTGTTTTTT. It specifies CASSGDRGQLGELFF.